The entry below describes one T cell receptor (beta chain). The antigen is undetermined. The entry originates in a study of cytomegalovirus exposure and HLA in healthy donors. Overall study results and limits: The investigators catalogued 180 or so TCR beta chains as cytomegalovirus-associated. As was reported, the HLA-A and HLA-B alleles of most subjects were accurately predicted from TCR beta sequences.

CDR3 length: 15 residues. Trimming cost V 2 bases and J 4 bases; bases outside gene matches: 7. The germline V gene encodes CDR1 MNHEY and CDR2 SVGAGI. PCR was performed using 60 Vbeta and 13 Jbeta primers. Produced via immunoSEQ multiplex PCR; TCRdb's table is partial and in-frame only. This table holds fewer than 150,000 clones, more than 60% found once. The V gene is TRBV6-5, the J gene TRBJ2-5, with TRBD1 identical over 7 bases. The source material was PBMCs. The origin of this receptor is a woman aged 40 to 55 in good health and CMV-seronegative. CDR3 sequence: CASSYQTGSGETQYF. The CDR3 nucleotides read TGTGCCAGCAGTTACCAGACAGGGTCCGGAGAGACCCAGTACTTC.